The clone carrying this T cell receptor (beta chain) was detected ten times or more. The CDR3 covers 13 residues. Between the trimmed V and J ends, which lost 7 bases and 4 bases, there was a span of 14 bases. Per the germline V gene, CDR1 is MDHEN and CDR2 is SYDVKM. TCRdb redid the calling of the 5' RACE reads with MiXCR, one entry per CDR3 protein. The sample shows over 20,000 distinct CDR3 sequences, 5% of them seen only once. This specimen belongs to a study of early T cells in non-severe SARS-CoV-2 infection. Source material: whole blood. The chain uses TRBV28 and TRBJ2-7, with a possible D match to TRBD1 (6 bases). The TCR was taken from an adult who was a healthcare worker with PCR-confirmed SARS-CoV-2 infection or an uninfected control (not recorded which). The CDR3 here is CASTKQGFYEQYF. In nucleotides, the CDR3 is TGTGCCAGCACCAAACAGGGTTTTTACGAGCAGTACTTC.